This entry lists 16 T cell receptor beta chains sequenced from one sample in a study of blood T cells in healthy people across ages. The second PCR ran about 6 to 11 cycles with a sample-barcoded 5' primer and J-beta primers. TCRdb itself ran the 5' RACE reads through MiXCR, one entry per CDR3 protein. The sample shows some 1.4 million distinct CDR3 sequences, 42% of them seen only once. The sequencing input was blood. These receptors all come from a woman younger than 35 in good health.

The chain carries TRBV5-1 and TRBJ1-1, with D hard to call. V lost 2 bases, J lost 7 bases, and 15 bases lay in between. The CDR3 is made up of 14 amino acids. CDR1 is SGHRS and CDR2 is YFSETQ in the germline V gene. The CDR3 sequence: CASSLKPSPFEAFF. Written as DNA, the CDR3 is TGCGCCAGCAGCTTAAAACCAAGTCCTTTTGAAGCTTTCTTT.

Remarks on this clonotype: One end of the junction varies from germline; a read error may be responsible. The chain carries TRBV7-9 and TRBJ2-1; TRBD2 agrees at 7 bases. The germline V gene has CDR1 SEHNR and CDR2 FQNEAQ (reference sequence). This CDR3 is built from 14 residues. CDR3 loop: CASSLATSYNGQFF. In DNA form, the CDR3 reads TGTGCCAGCAGCTTAGCGACTAGCTACAATGGGCAGTTCTTC. Supplemented by reference TRBV7-9 and TRBJ2-1, the full variable domain reads DTGVSQNPRHKITKRGQNVTFRCDPISEHNRLYWYRQTLGQGPEFLTYFQNEAQLEKSRLLSDRFSAERPKGSFSTLEIQRTEQGDSAMYLCASSLATSYNGQFFGPGTRLTVL.

This chain joins TRBV5-1 and TRBJ2-1, with TRBD1 matching over 8 bases. Trimming removed 4 bases from V and 4 bases from J; junction bases left unmatched: 10. The germline V gene encodes CDR1 SGHRS and CDR2 YFSETQ. The CDR3 has 16 amino acids. This chain's CDR3 is CASSRVAGTGYNEQFF. The CDR3 DNA follows: TGCGCCAGCAGCCGAGTGGCCGGGACAGGTTACAATGAGCAGTTCTTC. Based on the CDR3 plus reference TRBV5-1 and TRBJ2-1, the full variable domain is KAGVTQTPRYLIKTRGQQVTLSCSPISGHRSVSWYQQTPGQGLQFLFEYFSETQRNKGNFPGRFSGRQFSNSRSEMNVSTLELGDSALYLCASSRVAGTGYNEQFFGPGTRLTVL.

V gene TRBV12-3 or TRBV12-4 combines with J gene TRBJ1-1, with 7 bases fitting TRBD1. This CDR3 is built from 14 residues. Trimming took 6 bases from V and 5 from J; bases not matched to a gene: 9. The CDR3 DNA is TGTGCCAGCAGAGAAACAGGGGTCGGGACTGAAGCTTTCTTT. Its protein is CASRETGVGTEAFF.

The gene calls are TRBV4-1 and TRBJ2-1; 9 bases are a match to TRBD2. CDR1 is MGHRA and CDR2 is YSYEKL in the germline V gene. J lost 7 bases, V lost 1 base, and 8 bases had no gene match. CDR3 length: 16 residues. The CDR3 nucleotides read TGCGCCAGCAGCCAAGGTGGCGGGGGGGTTTTAAATGAGCAGTTCTTC. It is translated as CASSQGGGGVLNEQFF.

The chain combines TRBV20-1 with TRBJ1-2; D call uncertain. Germline CDR1 is DFQATT and CDR2 is SNEGSKA (reference sequence). V lost 3 bases and J lost 7, with 15 bases in between. The CDR3 covers 13 residues. CDR3 in DNA: TGCAGTGCTAGTGAAACGGCAGGTGGTGGCTACACCTTC. Translating it yields CSASETAGGGYTF.

This chain connects TRBV2 to TRBJ2-5, with unresolved D. Trimming removed 0 bases at V and 5 bases at J, with 13 bases between. Germline CDR1 is SNHLY and CDR2 is FYNNEI. There are 15 residues in the CDR3. The CDR3 region is CASSEAVDLLETQYF. The CDR3 DNA reads TGTGCCAGCAGTGAAGCGGTGGACCTTCTTGAGACCCAGTACTTC. The full variable domain, in which reference TRBV2 and TRBJ2-5 provide the parts outside the CDR3, is EPEVTQTPSHQVTQMGQEVILRCVPISNHLYFYWYRQILGQKVEFLVSFYNNEISEKSEIFDDQFSVERPDGSNFTLKIRSTKLEDSAMYFCASSEAVDLLETQYFGPGTRLLVL.

The chain carries TRBV11-2 and TRBJ1-3; D not resolved. The CDR3 contains 18 residues. The V and J ends lost 1 base and 1 base respectively, with 17 bases between them. Germline loops: CDR1 SGHAT, CDR2 FQNNGV. In DNA, the CDR3 is TGTGCCAGCAGCTTAGCGGTGGAGGGCACCCATTCTGGAAACACCATATATTTT. Its translation is CASSLAVEGTHSGNTIYF. The complete variable domain, with remaining parts taken from reference TRBV11-2 and TRBJ1-3, reads EAGVAQSPRYKIIEKRQSVAFWCNPISGHATLYWYQQILGQGPKLLIQFQNNGVVDDSQLPKDRFSAERLKGVDSTLKIQPAKLEDSAVYLCASSLAVEGTHSGNTIYFGEGSWLTVV.

The rearrangement links TRBV7-9 to TRBJ2-7, with D tentatively TRBD1 (7 bases). CDR1 and CDR2 from the germline V gene are SEHNR and FQNEAQ (reference sequence). Trimming took 0 bases from V and 6 from J, leaving 15 bases between them. The CDR3 is 15 residues long. Here the CDR3 reads CASSLAPTGRSEQYF. CDR3 coding DNA: TGTGCCAGCAGCTTAGCCCCGACAGGGAGGTCCGAGCAGTACTTC.

The gene calls are TRBV6-1 and TRBJ1-2; D is possibly TRBD1 (5 bases). This CDR3 spans 15 amino acids. Trimming took off 7 bases at V and 3 bases at J, with 18 bases between the two ends. Germline values: CDR1 MNHNS, CDR2 SASEGT. Written as DNA, the CDR3 is TGTGCCAGCATAGGGGCGCCAGGGCGACACTATGGCTACACCTTC. Its protein product is CASIGAPGRHYGYTF.

The gene calls are TRBV20-1 and TRBJ2-1; TRBD2 matches 10 bases. V shed 0 bases and J 5 bases; nucleotides not matched to a gene: 10. CDR1 and CDR2 (germline): DFQATT, SNEGSKA (reference sequence). This CDR3 comprises 17 residues. CDR3 protein: CSARDPFAAGGDNEQFF. The CDR3 coding sequence is TGCAGTGCTAGAGACCCGTTTGCAGCGGGAGGGGACAATGAGCAGTTCTTC.

J is TRBJ2-5 and V is TRBV7-2, with unresolved D. Gene TRBJ2-7 matches the end of the DNA better, so the J call may be wrong. CDR3 length: 14 residues. The V gene's germline CDR1 is SGHTA and CDR2 FQGNSA. The CDR3 DNA reads as TGTGCCAGCAGCTTAGCGCTGGCGTACTCCGAGCAGTACTTC. This gives the protein CASSLALAYSEQYF.

There are a few counts of this clonotype. V is TRBV6-1 and J is TRBJ2-7; 10 nucleotides match TRBD1. The CDR3 has 16 residues. The V and J ends lost 1 base and 6 bases, in that order; junction bases with no gene match: 9. Germline loops: CDR1 MNHNS, CDR2 SASEGT. In DNA form, the CDR3 reads TGTGCCAGCAGTGAAGATGTGGGGACAGGGGAGCGCGAGCAGTACTTC. This translates into CASSEDVGTGEREQYF.

A few counts support this clonotype. J is TRBJ1-2 and V is TRBV20-1; weak D call: TRBD1 (6 bases). The CDR3 contains 13 residues. Trimming pared 8 bases from V and 2 bases from J, leaving 15 bases between. Germline V gene sequence: CDR1 DFQATT, CDR2 SNEGSKA (reference sequence). In DNA form, the CDR3 reads TGCAGTACAAATTCAGGGGTAAACTATGGCTACACCTTC. It translates to CSTNSGVNYGYTF.

The chain links TRBV5-1 to TRBJ1-4; D gene uncertain. The CDR3 is 17 residues long. Trimming cost V 4 bases and J 0 bases, with 16 bases left between them. Germline values: CDR1 SGHRS, CDR2 YFSETQ. The CDR3 region has the DNA TGCGCCAGCAGCCCGAGGGCAGGAGGTGCAACTAATGAAAAACTGTTTTTT. Amino acids: CASSPRAGGATNEKLFF.

Here the CDR3 DNA reads TGCAGTGCTAGAGATTCGGGCAGGTCCAATTCACCCCTCCACTTT. Translated, it gives CSARDSGRSNSPLHF. The chain combines TRBV20-1 with TRBJ1-6; D is ambiguous. This CDR3 has 15 amino acids. The germline CDR1 and CDR2 sequences are DFQATT and SNEGSKA (reference sequence). Trimming shortened V by 0 bases and J by 7 bases, and 13 bases separated the two germline ends.